This TCR beta chain appears in the sequencing data of a study of OX40 agonist ivuxolimab in advanced cancers. Overall study context: Patients' therapy was ivuxolimab, an antibody that acts as an agonist of OX40 (CD134). From roughly 23 to 85 years was the age range, with a mean of around 54 years, and nearly 85% were male. Study-wide results and limits: Clonal expansion by week 6 occurred in CD4+ and CD8+ blood T cells (at 0.1 to 3.0 mg/kg).

In its sample, this clone was seen once. What it recognizes is unknown. Clones were read by immunoSEQ multiplex PCR, and TCRdb kept only the in-frame ones, dropping some. The data hold some 97,000 clones, with about nine tenths observed a single time. The source is an adult with an advanced solid tumor such as melanoma, head and neck, liver or kidney cancer. Specimen: CD4+ or CD8+ T cells sorted from blood, collected in a trial of the OX40 agonist ivuxolimab.

The CDR3 loop reads CAISESKGVAGEIGTQYF. The CDR3 DNA follows: TGTGCCATCAGTGAGTCGAAGGGGGTAGCGGGAGAAATAGGTACGCAGTATTTT. The chain is built from TRBV10-3 and TRBJ2-3, with TRBD2 matching over 9 bases. The length of the CDR3 is 18 residues. CDR1 and CDR2 from the germline V gene are ENHRY and SYGVKD. The junction had 15 bases not matched to a gene; V was cut back by 0 bases and J by 8 bases.